This T cell receptor (beta chain) comes out of a study of technical replicates of blood from a few donors. This table comes from immunoSEQ multiplex PCR, and its TCRdb copy is limited to in-frame clones, with some not included. The table lists under 100,000 clones, about 95% of them singletons. The V gene end was trimmed by 3 bases and the J gene end by 4 bases; junction bases not matched to a gene: 9. Germline CDR1 and CDR2: SGDLS and YYNGEE. The CDR3 sequence is 16 residues long. This sequence joins TRBV9 and TRBJ2-7, with TRBD2 identical over 11 bases. Sequencing was performed on T cells isolated from PBMCs. This receptor was taken from a human donor in good health. This chain's CDR3 is CASSGTSGQRKYEQYF. CDR3 nucleotide sequence: TGTGCCAGCAGCGGGACTAGCGGGCAACGGAAGTACGAGCAGTACTTC.